Included here is one T cell receptor (beta chain) sequence, with context. The ends lost 5 bases at V and 0 bases at J; junction bases unmatched: 4. CDR1 is MNHEY and CDR2 is SMNVEV in the germline V gene (reference sequence). The CDR3 extends over 14 amino acids. This specimen belongs to a study of metastatic and nonmetastatic thyroid tumors. Study overall: Comparison of repertoires was carried out across blood and tumor or nodule tissue from malignant and benign thyroid patients.

Thyroid surgery was performed in patients who had received no treatment beforehand. Per the original data handling: Clinicopathological groups of papillary thyroid cancer showed CDR3 differences that were used to build a distant-metastasis classifier. MiXCR re-clonotyped the PCR reads for TCRdb. TCRdb assigned the V and J calls; the authors' analysis was not used. The table has about 14,000 clones, approximately 30% seen once. The clonotype originates from a female donor with papillary thyroid cancer or a benign thyroid nodule (not recorded which). Some clones in this sample may be carry-over from other donors' samples. The chain recombines TRBV27 with TRBJ2-7; 7 bases are a match to TRBD1. Sequencing was performed on tumor tissue. The CDR3 loop is CASSGQESSYEQYF. CDR3 sequence (DNA): TGTGCCAGCAGTGGACAGGAGAGCTCCTACGAGCAGTACTTC.